One and the same sample provided the 24 T cell receptor beta chains below, sequenced in a study of regulatory T cells in long-lasting Graves disease. Arm-PCR of CDR3 regions with iRepertoire HTBI primers generated TCR beta libraries. One entry per CDR3 protein results from TCRdb running MiXCR on the multiplex PCR reads. This table holds roughly 400,000 distinct CDR3 sequences, 21% found once. Time point specified: persistent/refractory GD, antithyroid drugs over 5 years with positive TRAb. PBMCs provided the RNA from which the TCR library was made. The sequenced sample was peripheral blood mononuclear cells (PBMCs), obtained when the disease was refractory, from a patient treated with antithyroid drugs. Every receptor here comes from a female donor with Graves disease.

This clonotype appeared many times. V is TRBV28 and J is TRBJ2-5; 15 nucleotides match TRBD2. Germline V gene sequence: CDR1 MDHEN, CDR2 SYDVKM. The CDR3 runs to 17 residues. V was clipped by 6 bases and J by 4 bases; unmatched bases: 9. DNA of the CDR3: TGTGCCAGCAGGCCATCGGGACTAGCGGGAGGCGGAGAGACCCAGTACTTC. It specifies CASRPSGLAGGGETQYF.

This clonotype was detected once. Since a much larger clone is just one base distant, this may be a read error. A read error is likely, as this CDR3 ends without the conserved phenylalanine or tryptophan. The V gene is TRBV28, the J gene TRBJ2-7, with 14 bases matching TRBD2. There are 16 residues in the CDR3. Germline lookup yields CDR1 MDHEN and CDR2 SYDVKM. Trimming at V came to 4 bases and at J to 5 bases, leaving 7 bases not matched to a gene. This CDR3 reads CASSSPGLAGAHEQYL. DNA of the CDR3: TGTGCCAGCAGTTCCCCGGGACTAGCGGGAGCTCACGAGCAGTACCTC.

The chain links TRBV29-1 to TRBJ2-2, with 10 positions matching TRBD1. Looked up from germline, CDR1 is SQVTM and CDR2 is ANQGSEA. V lost 7 bases and J lost 7; bases outside the gene matches: 6. CDR3 size: 13 residues. CDR3 nucleotide sequence: TGCAGCGCCCGGACAGGGGGTGGCGGGGAGCTGTTTTTT. Translation gives CSARTGGGGELFF.

The rearrangement uses TRBV5-6 and TRBJ1-1, with D possibly matching TRBD1 (5 bases). V lost 4 bases and J lost 1, with 23 bases in between. The V gene's germline CDR1 is SGHDT and CDR2 YYEEEE. The CDR3 contains 18 residues. The CDR3 region is CASSAGGLNFAGNTEAFF. CDR3 DNA sequence: TGTGCCAGCAGCGCTGGGGGACTTAACTTCGCGGGGAACACTGAAGCTTTCTTT.

The table lists this clonotype with many counts. This chain uses TRBV12-3 or TRBV12-4 with TRBJ2-7; the D gene could be TRBD1 or TRBD2 (5 bases each). Trimming shortened V by 5 bases and J by 1 base, and 15 bases separated the two germline ends. The CDR3 has 15 amino acids. The CDR3 reads CASSPGPRWSYEQYF. CDR3 bases: TGTGCCAGCAGTCCGGGACCTAGGTGGTCCTACGAGCAGTACTTC.

Details on this clonotype: This may be a read error, as it is one base from a much larger clone. The V call is TRBV12-3 or TRBV12-4, the J call TRBJ2-7, with D tentatively TRBD2 (6 bases). V lost 2 bases, J lost 8 bases, and 13 bases lay in between. The length of the CDR3 is 13 residues. CDR3 residues: CASSLRRGVKQYF. In DNA form, the CDR3 reads TGTGCCAGCAGTTTAAGGCGGGGAGTCAAGCAGTACTTC.

Many counts were recorded for this clonotype. The chain links TRBV7-8 to TRBJ2-7, with 9 nucleotides matching TRBD1. There are 14 residues in the CDR3. CDR1 is SGHVS and CDR2 is FQNEAQ in the germline V gene. The junction had 7 bases not matched to a gene; V was cut back by 5 bases and J by 5 bases. DNA for the CDR3: TGTGCCAGCAGCCGTTTACAGGGGGCACACGAGCAGTACTTC. It codes for CASSRLQGAHEQYF.

Concerning this clonotype: This may come from a read error, since a much larger clone is one base off. This sequence joins TRBV7-3 and TRBJ2-2, with D tentatively TRBD1 or TRBD2 (6 bases each). Germline CDR1 and CDR2: SGHTA and FQGTGA. This CDR3 is 15 amino acids long. Trimming stripped 2 bases from V and 4 bases from J, with 11 bases between. The CDR3, as DNA: TGTGCCAGCAGCTTAGAGGGGGGAAGCACCGGGGAGCTGTTTTTT. Translating gives CASSLEGGSTGELFF.

The chain joins TRBV2 to TRBJ1-2, with a possible D match to TRBD1 (6 bases). Germline CDR1 and CDR2: SNHLY and FYNNEI. The CDR3 extends over 15 amino acids. Between the trimmed V and J ends, which lost 2 bases and 3 bases, there was a span of 13 bases. CDR3 amino acids: CASSESAGAYYGYTF. CDR3 nucleotide sequence: TGTGCCAGCAGTGAATCGGCAGGGGCGTACTATGGCTACACCTTC.

This clonotype was seen at least ten times. The chain employs TRBV20-1 and TRBJ1-4; D possibly corresponds to TRBD1 (5 bases). The CDR3 is 14 amino acids. Germline CDR1 is DFQATT and CDR2 is SNEGSKA (reference sequence). Deletions cut 3 bases from V and 7 bases from J, with 15 bases between. CDR3 sequence (DNA): TGCAGTGCTAGTGTAGGGGAAGGGCGTGAAAAACTGTTTTTT. Translating it yields CSASVGEGREKLFF.

The chain recombines TRBV19 with TRBJ2-3, with 7 bases fitting TRBD2. The V and J ends lost 4 bases and 2 bases, in that order; junction bases with no gene match: 3. CDR3 length: 14 residues. Germline V gene sequence: CDR1 LNHDA, CDR2 SQIVND (reference sequence). CDR3 sequence: CASSSGRVTDTQYF. The CDR3 DNA reads TGTGCCAGTAGTAGCGGGAGAGTCACAGATACGCAGTATTTT. Looking up the rest from reference TRBV19 and TRBJ2-3 gives the full variable domain: DGGITQSPKYLFRKEGQNVTLSCEQNLNHDAMYWYRQDPGQGLRLIYYSQIVNDFQKGDIAEGYSVSREKKESFPLTVTSAQKNPTAFYLCASSSGRVTDTQYFGPGTRLTVL.

The chain uses TRBV19 and TRBJ1-5; D is ambiguous. Trimming shortened V by 3 bases and J by 0 bases, and 12 bases separated the two germline ends. The CDR3 totals 16 residues. Germline CDR1 and CDR2: LNHDA and SQIVND (reference sequence). This CDR3 reads CASSIAAVYSNQPQHF. The CDR3 DNA reads TGTGCCAGTAGTATCGCAGCTGTTTATAGCAATCAGCCCCAGCATTTT.

A few counts support this clonotype. This rearrangement joins TRBV3-1 to TRBJ2-4; 7 bases are a match to TRBD1. Looked up from germline, CDR1 is LGHDT and CDR2 is YNNKEL (reference sequence). V was clipped by 3 bases and J by 9 bases; unmatched bases: 8. The CDR3 covers 14 residues. CDR3 loop: CASSQNRGTGIQYF. The CDR3 DNA reads as TGTGCCAGCAGCCAGAACAGGGGAACGGGCATTCAGTACTTC.

This clonotype has ten or more counts. The J gene is TRBJ2-5, the V gene TRBV20-1; 7 bases line up with TRBD2. Germline assignment: CDR1 DFQATT and CDR2 SNEGSKA (reference sequence). V was pared by 5 bases and J by 5 bases, with 5 bases of the junction left unmatched. The CDR3 consists of 12 residues. The CDR3 is CSAEGLGETQYF. CDR3 sequence (DNA): TGCAGTGCTGAAGGACTAGGGGAGACCCAGTACTTC.

V usage is TRBV5-1 and J usage is TRBJ1-5; 8 nucleotides agree with TRBD1. V trimming: 0 bases; J trimming: 6 bases; junction bases outside the gene matches: 5. Germline CDR1 SGHRS, CDR2 YFSETQ. This CDR3 spans 15 amino acids. CDR3 coding DNA: TGCGCCAGCAGCTTGGCCGCAGGGGGCACTCAGCCCCAGCATTTT. Translating it yields CASSLAAGGTQPQHF. The full variable domain, with the rest looked up from reference TRBV5-1 and TRBJ1-5, is KAGVTQTPRYLIKTRGQQVTLSCSPISGHRSVSWYQQTPGQGLQFLFEYFSETQRNKGNFPGRFSGRQFSNSRSEMNVSTLELGDSALYLCASSLAAGGTQPQHFGDGTRLSIL.

The rearrangement joins TRBV19 to TRBJ2-5; no definite D call. This CDR3 has 13 amino acids. Germline V gives CDR1 LNHDA, CDR2 SQIVND (reference sequence). Trimming took 9 bases from V and 5 from J, leaving 16 bases between them. The CDR3 region is CASRKEVGETQYF. The CDR3 DNA reads TGTGCCAGCAGGAAGGAAGTCGGGGAGACCCAGTACTTC.

Many counts were recorded for this clonotype. CDR3 nucleotide sequence: TGTGCCAGCAGTGAGGCGGAGGCTGAAGCTTTCTTT. Translating gives CASSEAEAEAFF. The chain carries TRBV25-1 and TRBJ1-1; D is unclear. Trimming cost V 3 bases and J 6 bases, with 8 bases left between them. Germline loops: CDR1 MGHDK, CDR2 SYGVNS. The CDR3 sequence is 12 residues long.

This clonotype was recorded a few times. The chain is built from TRBV30 and TRBJ2-5, with D maybe TRBD1 (5 bases). The CDR3 is made up of 14 amino acids. In germline, CDR1 is GTSNPN, CDR2 SVGIG (reference sequence). Trimming pared 4 bases from V and 5 bases from J, leaving 17 bases between. The chain's CDR3 is CAWTARLGLETQYF. Here the CDR3 DNA reads TGTGCCTGGACCGCGAGATTGGGGCTCGAGACCCAGTACTTC.

In this sample, this clonotype turned up a few times. The V gene is TRBV27, the J gene TRBJ1-1; no clear D gene. The ends were cut back, 4 bases at V and 7 bases at J, with 7 bases in the middle. Germline CDR1 is MNHEY and CDR2 is SMNVEV (reference sequence). The CDR3 covers 11 residues. The CDR3 DNA reads as TGTGCCAGCAGTTCGAGGCTTGAAGCTTTCTTT. Translation: CASSSRLEAFF.

The table lists this clonotype with many counts. The V and J genes are TRBV6-1 and TRBJ2-7; 8 positions agree with TRBD1. This CDR3 has 16 amino acids. CDR1 and CDR2 (germline): MNHNS, SASEGT. The CDR3 sequence: CASSPRRTGPAHHLSV. The CDR3 bases are TGTGCCAGCAGTCCCCGCCGGACAGGGCCCGCACATCATCTATCGGTC.

The chain carries TRBV6-2 or TRBV6-3 and TRBJ2-1; D is unclear. V was shortened by 2 bases and J by 0 bases, with 5 bases between the two germline ends. Germline loops: CDR1 MNHEY, CDR2 SVGEGT. This CDR3 is built from 14 residues. The CDR3 reads CASSYADSYNEQFF. The CDR3, as DNA: TGTGCCAGCAGTTACGCGGACTCCTACAATGAGCAGTTCTTC.

In the case of this clonotype: Since a much larger clone is just one base distant, this may be a read error. This rearrangement joins TRBV2 to TRBJ2-7; 9 bases agree with TRBD1. The germline V gene encodes CDR1 SNHLY and CDR2 FYNNEI. V lost 6 bases, J lost 1 base, and 7 bases stayed unmatched. The CDR3 is made up of 15 amino acids. The CDR3 DNA reads TGTGCCAGCAGCGGATCCGGGACAGGGTCCTACGAGCAGTACTTC. This encodes CASSGSGTGSYEQYF.

The chain links TRBV28 to TRBJ2-7; 15 bases align to TRBD2. CDR1 is MDHEN, CDR2 SYDVKM, per germline. The V and J ends lost 6 bases and 6 bases, in that order; junction bases with no gene match: 6. This CDR3 region has 15 residues. This CDR3 reads CASRPGLAGGFEQYF. The CDR3 DNA reads as TGTGCCAGCAGACCGGGACTAGCGGGAGGTTTCGAGCAGTACTTC.

In the case of this clonotype: It may be a read error: a sequence one base away is much more abundant. The chain links TRBV24-1 to TRBJ1-2, with D possibly TRBD1 on 5 matching bases. CDR3 length: 13 residues. Looked up from germline, CDR1 is KGHDR and CDR2 is SFDVKD. Here the CDR3 DNA reads TGTGCCACCAGTGACGGGGCAGGGCGAGGCTACGCCTTC. It translates to CATSDGAGRGYAF.